What follows are 17 T cell receptor beta chains derived from one specimen sequenced in a study of OX40 agonist ivuxolimab in advanced cancers. Libraries were prepared by immunoSEQ multiplex PCR; TCRdb keeps only in-frame clonotypes and omits some of them. Counted here are around 110,000 clones, just over 90% occurring once; the ten biggest clones make up approximately 0.52%. Source: CD4+ or CD8+ T cells sorted from blood, taken in a trial of the OX40 agonist ivuxolimab. The receptor source for this set is an adult with an advanced solid tumor such as melanoma, head and neck, liver or kidney cancer.

The chain recombines TRBV6-6 with TRBJ2-1, with D tentatively TRBD1 or TRBD2 (6 bases each). CDR3 length: 12 amino acids. V gave up 7 bases and J gave up 6 bases, with 10 bases separating them. Germline V gene sequence: CDR1 MNHNY, CDR2 SVGAGI (reference sequence). CDR3 amino acids: CASTGASNEQFF. The CDR3 bases are TGTGCCAGCACGGGGGCCTCCAATGAGCAGTTCTTC.

The rearrangement uses TRBV15 and TRBJ2-7; 12 nucleotides agree with TRBD2. Trimming at V came to 3 bases and at J to 5 bases, leaving 8 bases not matched to a gene. Per germline, CDR1 LNHNV and CDR2 YYDKDF (reference sequence). The CDR3 covers 16 residues. As DNA, the CDR3 is TGTGCCACCAGCAGGGGAGGACTAGCGGGGTTCAACGAGCAGTACTTC. This gives the protein CATSRGGLAGFNEQYF.

This chain uses TRBV18 with TRBJ2-1; 9 bases match TRBD1. Germline V gives CDR1 KGHSH, CDR2 LQKENI. The CDR3 is 15 residues long. J lost 1 base, V lost 2 bases, and 0 bases had no gene match. The CDR3 coding sequence is TGTGCCAGCTCACCAGGGACAGGGTCCTACAATGAGCAGTTCTTC. It translates to CASSPGTGSYNEQFF.

The V and J genes are TRBV4-1 and TRBJ1-5; D remains unclear. V was clipped by 0 bases and J by 1 base, with 7 bases between them. Germline V gives CDR1 MGHRA, CDR2 YSYEKL. The CDR3 consists of 15 residues. CDR3 residues: CASSQDPQSNQPQHF. The CDR3 DNA follows: TGCGCCAGCAGCCAAGATCCCCAGAGCAATCAGCCCCAGCATTTT.

The gene calls are TRBV18 and TRBJ2-1; either TRBD1 or TRBD2 may supply D (5 bases each). Germline lookup yields CDR1 KGHSH and CDR2 LQKENI. V was cut by 4 bases and J by 5 bases, with 18 bases left in between. This CDR3 has 16 residues. The CDR3: CASSLGHRDGNNEQFF. CDR3 nucleotide sequence: TGTGCCAGCTCACTAGGTCACCGGGACGGAAACAATGAGCAGTTCTTC.

The V call is TRBV10-2, the J call TRBJ1-2; unclear D gene. V dropped 7 bases and J dropped 0 bases, with 9 bases sitting between them. Germline loops: CDR1 WSHSY, CDR2 SAAADI. CDR3 length equals 13 residues. The CDR3 nucleotides are TGCGCCAGCACGTACGGAGCTAACTATGGCTACACCTTC. This encodes CASTYGANYGYTF.

This rearrangement joins TRBV11-2 to TRBJ1-1; TRBD1 agrees at 8 bases. Losses at the gene ends were 4 bases for V and 6 bases for J; bases not matched to a gene: 7. This CDR3 is 14 amino acids long. From germline, CDR1 is SGHAT and CDR2 FQNNGV. Here the CDR3 DNA reads TGTGCCAGCAGCTCCCGGGCAGGGGGCTCTGAAGCTTTCTTT. This encodes CASSSRAGGSEAFF.

The chain uses TRBV5-4 and TRBJ2-7; 8 bases fit TRBD1. This CDR3 has 15 residues. Germline V lookup: CDR1 SGHNT, CDR2 YYREEE (reference sequence). With 3 bases clipped from V and 2 bases from J, the junction kept 7 bases outside the gene matches. The CDR3 loop reads CASSSWTGLTYEQYF. DNA of the CDR3: TGTGCCAGCAGCTCCTGGACAGGGCTAACCTACGAGCAGTACTTC. Variable domain in full (rest from reference TRBV5-4 and TRBJ2-7): ETGVTQSPTHLIKTRGQQVTLRCSSQSGHNTVSWYQQALGQGPQFIFQYYREEENGRGNFPPRFSGLQFPNYSSELNVNALELDDSALYLCASSSWTGLTYEQYFGPGTRLTVT.

This chain links TRBV28 with TRBJ1-2, with 8 bases fitting TRBD1. This CDR3 comprises 15 residues. With 8 bases clipped from V and 0 bases from J, the junction kept 8 bases outside the gene matches. The V gene's germline CDR1 is MDHEN and CDR2 SYDVKM. CDR3 sequence (DNA): TGTGCCAGCGGGGGACAGGTCGCCGCTAACTATGGCTACACCTTC. Translation: CASGGQVAANYGYTF.

The rearrangement uses TRBV7-9 and TRBJ2-1; the match to TRBD1 covers 12 bases. The CDR3 runs 16 residues. V lost 1 base and J lost 5; bases outside the gene matches: 3. The germline CDR1 and CDR2 sequences are SEHNR and FQNEAQ (reference sequence). CDR3 region: CASSLGDRGRNNEQFF. CDR3 sequence (DNA): TGTGCCAGCAGCTTAGGGGACAGGGGGCGAAACAATGAGCAGTTCTTC.

This clone was recorded only once. The chain has TRBV18 and TRBJ1-3; D is undetermined. CDR3 length: 14 amino acids. Deletions cut 3 bases from V and 4 bases from J, with 10 bases between. Per the germline V gene, CDR1 is KGHSH and CDR2 is LQKENI. The CDR3 reads CASSPDMVGNTIYF. CDR3 coding DNA: TGTGCCAGCTCACCTGACATGGTCGGAAACACCATATATTTT.

The chain is built from TRBV14 and TRBJ2-6; no definite D call. Germline V gene data show CDR1 as SGHDN and CDR2 as FVKESK. This CDR3 has 12 residues. Between the trimmed V and J ends, which lost 4 bases and 2 bases, there was a span of 0 bases. The CDR3 nucleotides are TGTGCCAGCAGCCCTGGGGCCAACGTCCTGACTTTC. Its protein is CASSPGANVLTF.

The chain has TRBV5-5 and TRBJ1-1; no definite D call. CDR1 SGHKS and CDR2 YYEKEE come from the germline V gene (reference sequence). Between the trimmed V and J ends, which lost 5 bases and 0 bases, there was a span of 11 bases. This CDR3 is built from 14 residues. The CDR3 region is CASRFARLNTEAFF. DNA of the CDR3: TGTGCCAGCAGGTTCGCTCGGTTGAACACTGAAGCTTTCTTT.

CDR3 in amino acids: CASCKSDRENTEAFF. The DNA of the CDR3 is TGTGCCAGCTGCAAATCGGACAGGGAGAACACTGAAGCTTTCTTT. The V gene is TRBV28, the J gene TRBJ1-1; 8 bases align to TRBD1. V dropped 8 bases and J dropped 1; count of bases not matched to a gene: 9. Per the germline V gene, CDR1 is MDHEN and CDR2 is SYDVKM. The CDR3 extends over 15 amino acids.

V is TRBV5-4 and J is TRBJ2-5, with D perhaps TRBD1 (6 bases). Germline CDR1 SGHNT, CDR2 YYREEE (reference sequence). This CDR3 is 15 amino acids long. V was pared by 4 bases and J by 5 bases, with 18 bases between. The CDR3 bases are TGTGCCAGCAGCGCCCCCGGACAGTTTCAGGAGACCCAGTACTTC. Amino acids: CASSAPGQFQETQYF.

This clone was observed a handful of times. The rearrangement joins TRBV19 to TRBJ2-2; no definite D call. CDR1 is LNHDA, CDR2 SQIVND, per germline (reference sequence). This CDR3 comprises 13 residues. The V gene lost 11 bases and the J gene lost 5 bases, with 15 bases spanning the gap. The CDR3 DNA is TGTGCCTCCACAGTCCGCCGGACCGGGGAGCTGTTTTTT. Translating it yields CASTVRRTGELFF.

This clone came up once. The chain joins TRBV6-5 to TRBJ1-1; the D is unclear. The germline gives CDR1 MNHEY, CDR2 SVGAGI. The CDR3 sequence is 15 residues long. Trimming cost V 6 bases and J 5 bases, with 19 bases left between them. The CDR3 sequence is CASRTLVSGGTEAFF. DNA of the CDR3: TGTGCCAGCAGAACCCTGGTGTCAGGCGGAACTGAAGCTTTCTTT.